This T cell receptor beta chain was identified during a study of blood T cell repertoires in COVID-19. J was trimmed by 6 bases and V by 7 bases; bases with no gene match: 10. Germline V gene sequence: CDR1 SQVTM, CDR2 ANQGSEA. The CDR3 has 14 residues. Measured with immunoSEQ multiplex PCR; TCRdb has only the in-frame clones, and not every one. The sample gives roughly 25,000 clones, 88% of which show up once; approximately 23% is in the top ten. The J gene is TRBJ2-2, the V gene TRBV29-1; TRBD1 matches at 8 bases. The specimen sequenced was peripheral blood. The clonotype comes from a man in his sixties or seventies in a cohort sampled during active COVID-19. The CDR3 DNA sequence: TGCAGCGGACGGATTACAGGGGGGTCCGGGGAGCTGTTTTTT. This sequence encodes CSGRITGGSGELFF.